The 20 T cell receptor beta chains presented below share a single source sample, sequenced in a study of molecular identifiers for immune sequencing clone quantification. TCRdb processed the PCR reads anew with MiXCR; each CDR3 protein has one entry. The sample has 60,000 to 70,000 distinct CDR3 sequences, roughly 18% seen once; the top ten hold approximately 1.5%. The sequenced sample consisted of naive CD8+ T cells from blood, with Jurkat cell RNA spiked in. This sample's subset: FACS-sorted CD8+CD4-CCR7+CD45RA+ naive T cells. The receptor source for this set is a human donor in good health. Some libraries in this study had Jurkat cell RNA spiked in.

Notes on this clonotype: Because the CDR3 is missing its conserved closing phenylalanine or tryptophan, this is likely a read error. The rearrangement uses TRBV15 and TRBJ2-6; D possibly corresponds to TRBD1 (5 bases). CDR1 and CDR2 (germline): LNHNV, YYDKDF (reference sequence). Trimming cost V 4 bases and J 4 bases, with 14 bases left between them. The CDR3 length is 16 residues. CDR3 in amino acids: CATSTRGALGANVLTL. The CDR3 DNA sequence: TGTGCCACCAGCACCCGTGGGGCTCTGGGGGCCAACGTCCTGACTCTC.

A few counts support this clonotype. The chain uses TRBV15 and TRBJ1-5, with 7 bases aligning to TRBD1. Per germline, CDR1 LNHNV and CDR2 YYDKDF (reference sequence). CDR3 length: 15 residues. J was trimmed by 4 bases and V by 3 bases; bases with no gene match: 6. This chain's CDR3 is CATSSVTGKNQPQHF. As DNA, the CDR3 is TGTGCCACCAGCAGCGTGACAGGGAAGAATCAGCCCCAGCATTTT.

Only one count was recorded for this clonotype. A much bigger clone sits one base away, suggesting this may be a read error. The J gene is TRBJ1-4, the V gene TRBV6-5; tentative D call: TRBD1 (5 bases). CDR1 is MNHEY, CDR2 SVGAGI, per germline. CDR3 length: 14 amino acids. The CDR3 here is CASSYGGTNEKPFF. CDR3 sequence (DNA): TGTGCCAGCAGTTACGGGGGGACTAATGAAAAACCGTTTTTT.

This clonotype has a handful of counts. The rearrangement links TRBV18 to TRBJ2-1, with a weak D call TRBD2 (5 bases). CDR1 KGHSH and CDR2 LQKENI come from the germline V gene. V was trimmed by 3 bases and J by 0 bases, leaving 18 bases between them. CDR3 size: 18 residues. CDR3 residues: CASSPSEGNILSYNEQFF. The CDR3 region has the DNA TGTGCCAGCTCACCCTCCGAGGGAAATATACTCTCCTACAATGAGCAGTTCTTC.

In its sample, this clonotype was seen many times. The rearrangement joins TRBV30 to TRBJ2-7, with TRBD2 as a possible D gene (6 bases). CDR1 and CDR2 (germline): GTSNPN, SVGIG (reference sequence). Between the trimmed V and J ends, which lost 3 bases and 9 bases, there was a span of 12 bases. The length of the CDR3 is 11 residues. CDR3 amino acids: CAWRSLAGQYF. Written as DNA, the CDR3 is TGTGCCTGGAGGTCACTAGCTGGGCAGTACTTC.

In nucleotides, the CDR3 is TGTGCCAGTAGTATTACGGGAGCTGTCCCAGATACGCAGTATTTT. It is translated as CASSITGAVPDTQYF. The V gene is TRBV19, the J gene TRBJ2-3; D is perhaps TRBD2 (6 bases). Germline V gene lookup returns CDR1 LNHDA and CDR2 SQIVND (reference sequence). The CDR3 contains 15 residues. Trimming removed 3 bases at V and 4 bases at J, with 14 bases between. Full variable domain (rest looked up from reference TRBV19 and TRBJ2-3): DGGITQSPKYLFRKEGQNVTLSCEQNLNHDAMYWYRQDPGQGLRLIYYSQIVNDFQKGDIAEGYSVSREKKESFPLTVTSAQKNPTAFYLCASSITGAVPDTQYFGPGTRLTVL.

This clonotype was detected ten times or more. This chain joins TRBV6-5 and TRBJ1-2; 8 nucleotides agree with TRBD1. The CDR3 contains 13 residues. Trimming cost V 5 bases and J 3 bases; bases outside gene matches: 2. Per germline, CDR1 MNHEY and CDR2 SVGAGI. The CDR3 DNA sequence: TGTGCCAGCAGTATACAGGGGGACTATGGCTACACCTTC. Protein sequence: CASSIQGDYGYTF.

This clonotype has at least ten counts. The gene calls are TRBV3-1 and TRBJ2-7; D not resolved. CDR3 length: 16 amino acids. Looked up from germline, CDR1 is LGHDT and CDR2 is YNNKEL (reference sequence). V lost 1 base to trimming and J lost 3 bases, with 16 bases between them. CDR3 sequence reads: CASSQVVVPRRYEQYF. The CDR3 coding sequence is TGTGCCAGCAGCCAAGTGGTAGTTCCCCGCCGCTACGAGCAGTACTTC.

To note about this clonotype: At one end, the junction sequence differs from germline, possibly due to a read error. This chain connects TRBV30 to TRBJ2-3, with 8 bases that match TRBD1. This CDR3 is built from 13 residues. Germline CDR1 is GTSNPN and CDR2 is SVGIG (reference sequence). The CDR3 DNA sequence: TGCGCCAGTGGACAGGGTTGGACAGGTACGCAGTATTTT. It specifies CASGQGWTGTQYF.

At least ten counts were recorded for this clonotype. The chain joins TRBV7-9 to TRBJ2-1, with D unresolved. The length of the CDR3 is 15 residues. Deletions cut 4 bases from V and 9 bases from J, with 19 bases between. From germline, CDR1 is SEHNR and CDR2 FQNEAQ (reference sequence). Written as DNA, the CDR3 is TGTGCCAGCAGCTCCACCCAAACTCCGGTTTCTGAGCAGTTCTTC. It encodes CASSSTQTPVSEQFF.

This clonotype was observed many times. DNA for the CDR3: TGTGCCAGCAGAACACCGACAGAACCCATGAACACTGAAGCTTTCTTT. Amino acid sequence: CASRTPTEPMNTEAFF. This sequence joins TRBV6-1 and TRBJ1-1; TRBD1 is a possible D gene (5 bases). The V end lost 6 bases, the J end lost 0 bases, and 17 bases lay between the germline ends. CDR3 length: 16 residues. The germline CDR1 and CDR2 sequences are MNHNS and SASEGT.

This clonotype was seen at least ten times. The V call is TRBV11-1, the J call TRBJ2-7; D is unresolved. V lost 1 base and J lost 6, with 7 bases in between. There are 12 residues in the CDR3. CDR1 is SGHAT, CDR2 FQDESV, per germline (reference sequence). Here the CDR3 reads CASSLEGSEQYF. CDR3 DNA sequence: TGTGCCAGCAGCTTAGAAGGGTCCGAGCAGTACTTC.

This clonotype was seen at least ten times. V usage is TRBV20-1 and J usage is TRBJ2-7; 12 bases fit TRBD2. The germline CDR1 and CDR2 sequences are DFQATT and SNEGSKA (reference sequence). J gave up 2 bases and V 0 bases, and 11 bases lay outside the gene matches. The length of the CDR3 is 18 residues. The DNA for the CDR3 is TGCAGTGCTAGAGATTTGGCGACTAGCGGGAGTCTCCCCTACGAGCAGTACTTC. Protein product: CSARDLATSGSLPYEQYF.

At least ten counts were recorded for this clonotype. The CDR3 sequence is CASSQEGLANEQFF. The CDR3 bases are TGCGCCAGCAGCCAAGAGGGGCTAGCGAATGAGCAGTTCTTC. The chain combines TRBV4-3 with TRBJ2-1, with a tentative D call TRBD2 (6 bases). The CDR3 is made up of 14 amino acids. Germline lookup yields CDR1 LGHNA and CDR2 YSLEER. The ends were cut back, 0 bases at V and 7 bases at J, with 10 bases in the middle.

Comments on this clonotype: A much larger clone is a single base away; this may be a read error. The gene calls are TRBV7-6 and TRBJ2-7; 8 positions match TRBD1. The CDR3 totals 15 residues. Germline CDR1 is SGHVS and CDR2 is FNYEAQ. In nucleotides, the CDR3 is TGTGCCAGCTCTCAATTGCCCCAGGGGGCGGGCGAGCGGTACTTC. Protein product: CASSQLPQGAGERYF.

This clonotype was counted many times. The chain uses TRBV3-1 and TRBJ2-1; 9 bases match TRBD2. Trimming took 0 bases from V and 3 from J; bases not matched to a gene: 9. Looked up from germline, CDR1 is LGHDT and CDR2 is YNNKEL (reference sequence). The CDR3 is 18 amino acids. In nucleotides, the CDR3 is TGTGCCAGCAGCCAAGATCTCATAGCGGGGGATTACTACAATGAGCAGTTCTTC. As protein: CASSQDLIAGDYYNEQFF.

Note on this clonotype: This may be a read error, as it is one base from a much larger clone. V usage is TRBV19 and J usage is TRBJ2-7, with unresolved D. This CDR3 spans 13 amino acids. From germline, CDR1 is LNHDA and CDR2 SQIVND (reference sequence). The CDR3 here is CTSSMVVSYEQYF. CDR3 in DNA: TGTACCAGTAGTATGGTAGTCTCCTACGAGCAGTACTTC.

This clonotype was seen repeatedly, ten times or more. The rearrangement links TRBV20-1 to TRBJ2-1; TRBD1 matches 9 bases. The CDR3 totals 16 residues. V lost 0 bases, J lost 5 bases, and 8 bases stayed unmatched. Germline assignment: CDR1 DFQATT and CDR2 SNEGSKA (reference sequence). Here the CDR3 reads CSARDFRTGAHNEQFF. CDR3 bases: TGCAGTGCTAGAGATTTTAGGACAGGGGCCCACAATGAGCAGTTCTTC.

The sample holds many counts of this clonotype. The chain joins TRBV7-6 to TRBJ2-1; 9 bases match TRBD2. In germline, CDR1 is SGHVS, CDR2 FNYEAQ. The CDR3 is made up of 16 amino acids. The ends lost 5 bases at V and 5 bases at J; junction bases unmatched: 10. CDR3 bases: TGTGCCAGCAGCCAAAAAGGACTAGCGCTTAACAATGAGCAGTTCTTC. Its translation: CASSQKGLALNNEQFF.

This clonotype was seen at least ten times. The chain uses TRBV4-3 and TRBJ2-3; no firm D call. The V gene lost 0 bases and the J gene lost 4 bases, with 11 bases spanning the gap. This CDR3 comprises 15 residues. Germline lookup yields CDR1 LGHNA and CDR2 YSLEER. CDR3 in amino acids: CASSQDQDVADTQYF. The CDR3 DNA follows: TGCGCCAGCAGCCAAGATCAGGACGTCGCAGATACGCAGTATTTT.